The rows below give T cell receptor beta chains drawn from one sample of a study of blood T cell repertoires in COVID-19. Profiling relied on immunoSEQ multiplex PCR, and the TCRdb table lists in-frame clones only, not all of them. Seen here are some 30,000 clones, around 86% observed once, and the top ten hold 9% to 15%. Material: peripheral blood. These receptors all stem from a human donor in a cohort sampled during active COVID-19. The donor label of this sample is uncertain. The CDR3 runs from the conserved cysteine through the conserved F or W. A D gene is named only where the DNA matches it firmly. Clone sizes are given selectively: once, few, many, or a class where the clone is expanded.

clone_size,j_call,v_call,d_call,cdr3_aa,cdr3_nt
few,TRBJ1-3,TRBV16,.,CASSQRGSGNTIYF,TGTGCCAGCAGCCAACGGGGGTCTGGAAACACCATATATTTT
.,TRBJ1-5,TRBV18,.,CASSSGPNQPQHF,TGTGCCAGCTCGTCAGGTCCCAATCAGCCCCAGCATTTT
.,TRBJ1-5,TRBV28,TRBD1,CASSPLGQGANQPQHF,TGTGCCAGCAGTCCCCTGGGACAGGGGGCGAATCAGCCCCAGCATTTT
.,TRBJ2-7,TRBV5-1,TRBD2,CASSRGLGPYEQYF,TGCGCCAGCAGCAGGGGACTAGGTCCCTACGAGCAGTACTTC
.,TRBJ2-7,TRBV5-6,.,CASSPDDRGSYEQYF,TGTGCCAGCAGCCCGGATGATAGGGGCAGCTACGAGCAGTACTTC
.,TRBJ1-1,TRBV19,TRBD1,CASNVRDRDTEAFF,TGTGCCAGTAACGTCAGGGACAGGGATACTGAAGCTTTCTTT
.,TRBJ2-1,TRBV3-1/TRBV3-2,TRBD2,CASSQIRGDEQFF,TGTGCCAGCAGCCAAATACGGGGGGATGAGCAGTTCTTC
.,TRBJ2-1,TRBV5-1,TRBD1,CASSLGQGNEQFF,TGCGCCAGCAGCTTGGGACAGGGCAATGAGCAGTTCTTC
.,TRBJ2-1,TRBV7-2,.,CASSKSWGRSDEQFF,TGTGCCAGCAGCAAGTCGTGGGGGAGGAGCGATGAGCAGTTCTTC
.,TRBJ2-7,TRBV7-2,TRBD2,CASSFRTSGYEQYF,TGTGCCAGCAGCTTTCGGACTAGCGGCTACGAGCAGTACTTC
.,TRBJ1-1,TRBV15,TRBD1,CATSRKGTGGAEAFF,TGTGCCACCAGCAGAAAAGGGACAGGTGGGGCTGAAGCTTTCTTT
.,TRBJ2-4,TRBV2,.,CASSDNKRTMKNIQYF,TGTGCCAGCAGCGACAATAAAAGGACTATGAAAAACATTCAGTACTTC
.,TRBJ1-1,TRBV28,.,CASSLMDFRREAFF,TGTGCCAGCAGCCTGATGGATTTTCGGCGGGAAGCTTTCTTT
.,TRBJ2-2,TRBV10-3,TRBD2,CAISTSGNTGELFF,TGTGCCATCAGTACTAGCGGGAACACCGGGGAGCTGTTTTTT
.,TRBJ2-7,TRBV13,TRBD2,CASSLPSGIEGEQYF,TGTGCCAGCAGCTTACCTAGCGGGATCGAAGGCGAGCAGTACTTC
.,TRBJ2-7,TRBV5-1,.,CASSLAGPYEQYF,TGCGCCAGCAGCTTGGCAGGGCCCTACGAGCAGTACTTC
.,TRBJ2-2,TRBV6-2/TRBV6-3,.,CASSPEGQGKTGELFF,TGTGCCAGCAGTCCCGAGGGGCAGGGGAAAACCGGGGAGCTGTTTTTT
.,TRBJ2-5,TRBV5-4,TRBD2,CASSLTSGRSVETQYF,TGTGCCAGCAGCCTGACTAGCGGGAGGTCGGTAGAGACCCAGTACTTC
.,TRBJ2-7,TRBV7-2,TRBD1,CASSVGQGREQYF,TGTGCCAGCAGCGTCGGACAGGGGCGGGAGCAGTACTTC
.,TRBJ1-2,TRBV6-5,.,CASSYGGSGGYTF,TGTGCCAGCAGTTACGGGGGGTCCGGTGGCTACACCTTC
.,TRBJ2-1,TRBV2,TRBD1,CASTLGQGGNEQFF,TGTGCCAGCACCCTAGGACAGGGGGGCAATGAGCAGTTCTTC
.,TRBJ2-1,TRBV9,TRBD2,CASSASGRAYNEQFF,TGTGCCAGCAGCGCTAGCGGGAGGGCCTACAATGAGCAGTTCTTC
.,TRBJ2-2,TRBV19,.,CASNSPQMNTGELFF,TGTGCCAGTAATTCCCCCCAGATGAACACCGGGGAGCTGTTTTTT
.,TRBJ1-4,TRBV5-1,.,CASSLGQGNEKLFF,TGCGCCAGCAGCTTGGGGCAGGGAAATGAAAAACTGTTTTTT
.,TRBJ2-3,TRBV7-9,TRBD2,CASSPPSGRAGDTQYF,TGTGCCAGCAGCCCCCCTAGCGGGAGGGCCGGGGATACGCAGTATTTT
.,TRBJ1-4,TRBV30,TRBD1,CAWSVLSGGTNEKLFF,TGTGCCTGGAGTGTACTGTCAGGGGGGACTAATGAAAAACTGTTTTTT
.,TRBJ2-3,TRBV5-1,TRBD1,CASSLGVGQGTDTQYF,TGCGCCAGCAGCTTGGGGGTGGGACAGGGGACAGATACGCAGTATTTT
.,TRBJ2-1,TRBV21-1,.,CASSNGGLAGLYNEQFF,TGTGCCAGCAGCAACGGGGGACTAGCGGGACTCTACAATGAGCAGTTCTTC
.,TRBJ2-1,TRBV6-6,TRBD2,CASTTGGNYNEQFF,TGTGCCAGCACCACGGGGGGGAATTACAATGAGCAGTTCTTC
once,TRBJ2-6,TRBV6-1,.,CASSEARGRDTGANVLTF,TGTGCCAGCAGTGAAGCTAGGGGCAGGGATACTGGGGCCAACGTCCTGACTTTC
.,TRBJ1-6,TRBV7-3,TRBD1,CASSTGQADSPLHF,TGTGCCAGCAGCACGGGACAGGCGGATTCACCCCTCCACTTT
few,TRBJ2-3,TRBV6-5,TRBD1,CASSSDPGQGPRTQYF,TGTGCCAGCAGTTCAGATCCGGGACAGGGCCCCAGGACGCAGTATTTT
.,TRBJ1-2,TRBV5-1,.,CASSLGLNNGYTF,TGCGCCAGCAGCTTGGGACTGAACAATGGCTACACCTTC
.,TRBJ2-5,TRBV4-1,TRBD1,CASSQAFAGGETQYF,TGCGCCAGCAGCCAGGCCTTCGCAGGGGGAGAGACCCAGTACTTC
.,TRBJ2-1,TRBV9,TRBD1,CASSAPGTGRGNEQFF,TGTGCCAGCAGCGCCCCCGGGACAGGGAGAGGCAATGAGCAGTTCTTC
.,TRBJ2-7,TRBV5-4,.,CASSPQGKYEQYF,TGTGCCAGCAGCCCCCAGGGGAAATACGAGCAGTACTTC
.,TRBJ1-1,TRBV5-1,.,CASSFLEGNTEAFF,TGCGCCAGCAGCTTTCTGGAGGGGAACACTGAAGCTTTCTTT
.,TRBJ2-7,TRBV24-1,.,CATSRGNSYEQYF,TGTGCCACTTCTAGGGGCAACTCCTACGAGCAGTACTTC
.,TRBJ1-2,TRBV4-2,.,CASSQEPGPHGYTF,TGTGCCAGCAGCCAAGAACCAGGTCCTCATGGCTACACCTTC
.,TRBJ2-7,TRBV5-1,TRBD1,CASSIGGQGYEQYF,TGCGCCAGCAGCATCGGGGGACAGGGGTACGAGCAGTACTTC
.,TRBJ1-1,TRBV27,TRBD1,CASSTDRETEAFF,TGTGCCAGCAGTACCGACAGGGAAACTGAAGCTTTCTTT
.,TRBJ1-1,TRBV10-1,.,CASSEDRLNTEAFF,TGCGCCAGCAGTGAGGACAGGTTGAACACTGAAGCTTTCTTT
.,TRBJ2-7,TRBV6-5,.,CASSRAWAYEQYF,TGTGCCAGCTCGAGGGCATGGGCCTACGAGCAGTACTTC
once,TRBJ1-4,TRBV6-1,.,CASSDRFNEKLFF,TGTGCCAGCAGTGACAGGTTCAATGAAAAACTGTTTTTT
.,TRBJ2-7,TRBV7-9,TRBD1,CASSLGQNSYEQYF,TGTGCCAGCAGCTTGGGACAGAATTCTTACGAGCAGTACTTC
.,TRBJ1-2,TRBV5-1,.,CASSFGQGYGYTF,TGCGCCAGCAGCTTTGGCCAGGGCTATGGCTACACCTTC
.,TRBJ2-6,TRBV15,TRBD1,CATSREVRTGSANVLTF,TGTGCCACCAGCCGAGAGGTTAGGACAGGGAGCGCCAACGTCCTGACTTTC
.,TRBJ1-2,TRBV6-5,.,CASATQDNYGYTF,TGTGCCAGCGCTACACAGGATAACTATGGCTACACCTTC
.,TRBJ2-5,TRBV5-4,TRBD2,CASSSSGLAGGETQYF,TGTGCCAGCAGCTCATCGGGACTAGCGGGAGGAGAGACCCAGTACTTC
.,TRBJ2-3,TRBV5-1,TRBD2,CASSVTASGSGFTDTQYF,TGCGCCAGCAGCGTTACGGCTAGCGGGAGTGGGTTCACAGATACGCAGTATTTT
.,TRBJ2-2,TRBV18,.,CASSPGQSNTGELFF,TGTGCCAGCTCACCTGGACAGTCGAACACCGGGGAGCTGTTTTTT
.,TRBJ2-3,TRBV5-1,.,CASSPDTNTDTQYF,TGCGCCAGCAGCCCGGACACAAACACAGATACGCAGTATTTT
.,TRBJ2-3,TRBV2,TRBD2,CASQGLAGRTDTQYF,TGTGCCAGCCAGGGACTAGCGGGACGCACAGATACGCAGTATTTT
.,TRBJ2-1,TRBV19,TRBD2,CASSPWTSGGNEQFF,TGTGCCAGTAGTCCATGGACTAGCGGGGGGAATGAGCAGTTCTTC
.,TRBJ2-7,TRBV18,TRBD1,CASSPPEQGAYEQYF,TGTGCCAGCTCACCACCGGAACAGGGGGCCTACGAGCAGTACTTC